The 31 T cell receptor beta chains reported below all come from one sample, sequenced in a study of blood T cell repertoires in COVID-19. The table came from immunoSEQ multiplex PCR; TCRdb's copy has only in-frame clones and leaves some out. The top ten hold 2.5% to 3% of the sample, which has over 130,000 clones, 70% to 90% seen once. The sample was peripheral blood. These receptors were obtained from a man aged 50 to 59 with acute or convalescent COVID-19.

This clone was picked up one time. This chain uses TRBV2 with TRBJ1-4; D unclear. Trimming cost V 9 bases and J 8 bases, with 19 bases left between them. CDR1 is SNHLY, CDR2 FYNNEI, per germline. The CDR3 is 14 residues long. DNA for the CDR3: TGTGCCAGGAGGGCAAAGTCCATGGGCGAAAAACTGTTTTTT. This codes for CARRAKSMGEKLFF. The full variable domain, its missing parts supplied by reference TRBV2 and TRBJ1-4, is EPEVTQTPSHQVTQMGQEVILRCVPISNHLYFYWYRQILGQKVEFLVSFYNNEISEKSEIFDDQFSVERPDGSNFTLKIRSTKLEDSAMYFCARRAKSMGEKLFFGSGTQLSVL.

The genes are TRBV7-3 and TRBJ2-2; no reliable D call. The CDR3 length is 14 residues. CDR1 SGHTA and CDR2 FQGTGA come from the germline V gene. V lost 2 bases, J lost 4 bases, and 8 bases lay in between. The CDR3 coding sequence is TGTGCCAGCAGCTTAGAGTTCACCACCGGGGAGCTGTTTTTT. It yields the protein CASSLEFTTGELFF.

The CDR3 DNA follows: TGTGCCAGCAGCTTAGTTATAGCGGTAAACGATGAGCAGTTCTTC. It translates to CASSLVIAVNDEQFF. This chain connects TRBV11-2 to TRBJ2-1; a weak D match, TRBD2 (6 bases). Trimming removed 1 base at V and 8 bases at J, with 15 bases between. Germline V gene lookup returns CDR1 SGHAT and CDR2 FQNNGV. The CDR3 totals 15 residues.

The chain links TRBV5-1 to TRBJ2-3; 8 bases line up with TRBD1. The CDR3 loop spans 15 amino acids. With 5 bases clipped from V and 1 base from J, the junction kept 6 bases outside the gene matches. Germline loops: CDR1 SGHRS, CDR2 YFSETQ. Written as DNA, the CDR3 is TGCGCCAGCAGAGGACCGGGACAGGGCACAGATACGCAGTATTTT. This gives the protein CASRGPGQGTDTQYF.

The J gene is TRBJ1-1, the V gene TRBV6-5; 7 bases map to TRBD1. V was pared by 6 bases and J by 5 bases, with 6 bases of the junction left unmatched. The CDR3 consists of 13 residues. The V gene's germline CDR1 is MNHEY and CDR2 SVGAGI. CDR3 DNA sequence: TGTGCCAGCAGAAGACAGGGAGGTACTGAAGCTTTCTTT. It specifies CASRRQGGTEAFF.

V is TRBV5-8 and J is TRBJ2-3, with 8 positions matching TRBD2. Germline CDR1 and CDR2: SGHTS and YDEGEE. The CDR3 contains 18 residues. The ends lost 0 bases at V and 2 bases at J; junction bases unmatched: 11. CDR3 DNA: TGTGCCAGCAGCTTGGCCGTGCGAGAGACTAGCGTCACAGATACGCAGTATTTT. This codes for CASSLAVRETSVTDTQYF. The full variable domain, with the rest looked up from reference TRBV5-8 and TRBJ2-3, is EAGVTQSPTHLIKTRGQQATLRCSPISGHTSVYWYQQALGLGLQFLLWYDEGEERNRGNFPPRFSGRQFPNYSSELNVNALELEDSALYLCASSLAVRETSVTDTQYFGPGTRLTVL.

The chain joins TRBV9 to TRBJ2-3, with D possibly TRBD2 on 6 matching bases. The CDR3 loop spans 16 amino acids. Germline V gene lookup returns CDR1 SGDLS and CDR2 YYNGEE. V was clipped by 1 base and J by 4 bases, with 16 bases between them. This chain's CDR3 is CASSVMVGGSSDTQYF. The DNA of the CDR3 is TGTGCCAGCAGCGTAATGGTGGGGGGTAGTTCAGATACGCAGTATTTT.

This chain links TRBV4-2 with TRBJ2-5; unclear D gene. The CDR3 sequence is 12 residues long. V lost 6 bases, J lost 3 bases, and 8 bases lay in between. In germline, CDR1 is LGHNA, CDR2 YNFKEQ. Written as DNA, the CDR3 is TGTGCCAGCAGGGGCGCAGAAGAGACCCAGTACTTC. Protein sequence: CASRGAEETQYF.

The rearrangement joins TRBV10-1 to TRBJ1-5; D unresolved. This CDR3 has 14 amino acids. Germline assignment: CDR1 WNHNN and CDR2 SYGVQD (reference sequence). Trimming took off 3 bases at V and 3 bases at J, with 9 bases between the two ends. The CDR3 coding sequence is TGCGCCAGCAGTGATACGGGGAACAATCAGCCCCAGCATTTT. Protein product: CASSDTGNNQPQHF.

The chain is built from TRBV5-1 and TRBJ2-7; the match to TRBD1 covers 8 bases. CDR1 is SGHRS and CDR2 is YFSETQ in the germline V gene. Trimming removed 3 bases from V and 4 bases from J; junction bases left unmatched: 3. The CDR3 totals 13 residues. The CDR3 DNA reads TGCGCCAGCAGCTCCGGGACAGGATACGAGCAGTACTTC. Translation: CASSSGTGYEQYF.

J is TRBJ2-7 and V is TRBV7-8; a possible D gene is TRBD1 (5 bases). The V end lost 5 bases, the J end lost 2 bases, and 10 bases lay between the germline ends. The CDR3 runs to 13 residues. The germline CDR1 and CDR2 sequences are SGHVS and FQNEAQ. CDR3 amino acids: CASSRGHPYEQYF. Written as DNA, the CDR3 is TGTGCCAGCAGCCGAGGACACCCCTACGAGCAGTACTTC.

V gene TRBV19 combines with J gene TRBJ2-7; TRBD1 matches 7 bases. The CDR3 has 14 amino acids. Germline lookup yields CDR1 LNHDA and CDR2 SQIVND (reference sequence). V lost 4 bases to trimming and J lost 3 bases; unmatched junction nucleotides: 6. The CDR3 DNA sequence: TGTGCCAGTAGTACTTTAGACAGGGACTACGAGCAGTACTTC. This gives the protein CASSTLDRDYEQYF.

The V gene is TRBV13, the J gene TRBJ2-2, with D possibly being TRBD2 (7 bases). V lost 4 bases to trimming and J lost 0 bases, with 18 bases between them. Germline lookup yields CDR1 PRHDT and CDR2 FYEKMQ (reference sequence). The CDR3 runs 18 residues. CDR3 protein: CASSSRGQAGANTGELFF. The CDR3 coding sequence is TGTGCCAGCAGCTCCAGGGGTCAGGCGGGAGCGAACACCGGGGAGCTGTTTTTT.

The chain's CDR3 is CASSGTSGGASDTQYF. The CDR3 nucleotides are TGTGCCAGCAGTGGGACTAGCGGGGGGGCCTCAGATACGCAGTATTTT. The chain carries TRBV6-1 and TRBJ2-3; TRBD2 agrees at 15 bases. Trimming took 4 bases from V and 4 from J; bases not matched to a gene: 3. The CDR3 has 16 residues. Germline loops: CDR1 MNHNS, CDR2 SASEGT.

The rearrangement links TRBV4-1 to TRBJ1-1; 10 positions match TRBD1. CDR3 length: 17 residues. J was trimmed by 5 bases and V by 5 bases; bases with no gene match: 14. Germline V gives CDR1 MGHRA, CDR2 YSYEKL. The CDR3: CASSGPGQGIGRTEAFF. The CDR3 coding sequence is TGCGCCAGCAGCGGACCGGGACAGGGGATTGGACGGACTGAAGCTTTCTTT.

The chain is built from TRBV2 and TRBJ1-5; D gene uncertain. The V and J ends lost 7 bases and 3 bases respectively, with 7 bases between them. The CDR3 contains 12 residues. Germline V lookup: CDR1 SNHLY, CDR2 FYNNEI. CDR3 sequence: CASKRDNQPQHF. Here the CDR3 DNA reads TGTGCCAGCAAACGCGACAATCAGCCCCAGCATTTT.

The chain uses TRBV28 and TRBJ1-4; no reliable D call. Trimming removed 3 bases from V and 2 bases from J, with 7 bases in between. The germline V gene has CDR1 MDHEN and CDR2 SYDVKM. This CDR3 contains 14 residues. CDR3 coding DNA: TGTGCCAGCAGTTTCGGGGAGACTAATGAAAAACTGTTTTTT. This translates into CASSFGETNEKLFF.

The V gene is TRBV7-8, the J gene TRBJ1-1, with D unresolved. CDR1 is SGHVS and CDR2 is FQNEAQ in the germline V gene. This CDR3 region has 14 residues. The V and J ends lost 3 bases and 2 bases respectively, with 10 bases between them. Written as DNA, the CDR3 is TGTGCCAGCAGCTTTCACTCCGAAAACACTGAAGCTTTCTTT. It yields the protein CASSFHSENTEAFF.

The V call is TRBV28, the J call TRBJ1-1; D might be TRBD1 (5 bases). CDR1 and CDR2 from the germline V gene are MDHEN and SYDVKM. This CDR3 spans 13 amino acids. CDR3 in DNA: TGTGCTCTGGAGAGGCAGGGGAACACTGAAGCTTTCTTT. It translates to CALERQGNTEAFF.

This chain links TRBV28 with TRBJ1-5, with no clear D. Germline values: CDR1 MDHEN, CDR2 SYDVKM. V was shortened by 3 bases and J by 3 bases, with 12 bases between the two germline ends. The length of the CDR3 is 15 residues. CDR3 sequence reads: CASSFGQIYNQPQHF. DNA for the CDR3: TGTGCCAGCAGTTTTGGTCAGATTTACAATCAGCCCCAGCATTTT.

This chain links TRBV19 with TRBJ2-7; 10 bases are a match to TRBD1. The CDR3 has 15 residues. V trimming: 8 bases; J trimming: 0 bases; junction bases outside the gene matches: 7. CDR1 and CDR2 (germline): LNHDA, SQIVND (reference sequence). Here the CDR3 DNA reads TGTGCCAGTTCACCGGGACAGGGGTTCTCCTACGAGCAGTACTTC. Its translation: CASSPGQGFSYEQYF.

V gene TRBV7-9 combines with J gene TRBJ1-5; TRBD1 matches at 7 bases. This CDR3 is 14 amino acids long. CDR1 SEHNR and CDR2 FQNEAQ come from the germline V gene (reference sequence). V lost 5 bases and J lost 8; bases outside the gene matches: 9. The CDR3 loop reads CASSQGQEREPQHF. The CDR3 DNA reads as TGTGCCAGCAGCCAAGGACAGGAACGGGAGCCCCAGCATTTT.

A single count supports this clone. The V call is TRBV6-2 or TRBV6-3, the J call TRBJ2-7; 7 bases align to TRBD1. Germline lookup yields CDR1 MNHEY and CDR2 SVGEGT. The junction had 4 bases not matched to a gene; V was cut back by 4 bases and J by 1 base. The CDR3 has 14 residues. CDR3 residues: CASSSRDRSYEQYF. The CDR3 nucleotides read TGTGCCAGCAGTTCCCGGGACAGATCCTACGAGCAGTACTTC.

The chain joins TRBV28 to TRBJ1-6; D is possibly TRBD1 (6 bases). This CDR3 is 16 amino acids long. The V and J ends lost 2 bases and 9 bases respectively, with 17 bases between them. The germline V gene encodes CDR1 MDHEN and CDR2 SYDVKM. DNA of the CDR3: TGTGCCAGCAGTTTAGATCCAGGGGCGACACTTTCACCCCTCCACTTT. This gives the protein CASSLDPGATLSPLHF. Variable domain in full (rest from reference TRBV28 and TRBJ1-6): DVKVTQSSRYLVKRTGEKVFLECVQDMDHENMFWYRQDPGLGLRLIYFSYDVKMKEKGDIPEGYSVSREKKERFSLILESASTNQTSMYLCASSLDPGATLSPLHFGNGTRLTVT.

V usage is TRBV30 and J usage is TRBJ2-7; TRBD2 is a possible D gene (6 bases). Germline loops: CDR1 GTSNPN, CDR2 SVGIG (reference sequence). The CDR3 covers 14 residues. The germline V and J ends were trimmed by 3 bases and 1 base, with 13 bases remaining between them. The CDR3 region is CAWSDGSGSYEQYF. CDR3 DNA: TGTGCCTGGAGCGACGGGAGTGGGTCCTACGAGCAGTACTTC.

This clone was recorded a few times. The rearrangement links TRBV9 to TRBJ1-4; D not resolved. CDR1 and CDR2 (germline): SGDLS, YYNGEE. Trimming pared 1 base from V and 7 bases from J, leaving 14 bases between. The CDR3 sequence is 15 residues long. The CDR3 bases are TGTGCCAGCAGCGTACTGGGCGGGTCGGGTGAAAAACTGTTTTTT. Its translation: CASSVLGGSGEKLFF.

The rearrangement uses TRBV2 and TRBJ1-4, with D possibly being TRBD1 (5 bases). This CDR3 is 14 amino acids long. CDR1 is SNHLY and CDR2 is FYNNEI in the germline V gene. V was clipped by 5 bases and J by 4 bases, with 11 bases between them. The CDR3 coding sequence is TGTGCCAGCAGTCCAGGGTATAGTAATGAAAAACTGTTTTTT. This encodes CASSPGYSNEKLFF. Together with reference TRBV2 and TRBJ1-4, the CDR3 gives the full variable domain: EPEVTQTPSHQVTQMGQEVILRCVPISNHLYFYWYRQILGQKVEFLVSFYNNEISEKSEIFDDQFSVERPDGSNFTLKIRSTKLEDSAMYFCASSPGYSNEKLFFGSGTQLSVL.

For this clone: Other DNA sequences in the sample encode the same CDR3. The genes are TRBV7-9 and TRBJ1-2; TRBD1 is a possible D gene (5 bases). Deletions cut 6 bases from V and 4 bases from J, with 9 bases between. The germline CDR1 and CDR2 sequences are SEHNR and FQNEAQ (reference sequence). This CDR3 is built from 12 residues. The CDR3 sequence is CASSPDSYGYTF. The CDR3 region has the DNA TGTGCCAGCAGTCCCGACAGCTATGGCTACACCTTC.

The chain recombines TRBV7-9 with TRBJ2-7, with TRBD2 identical over 12 bases. This CDR3 has 14 amino acids. J was trimmed by 5 bases and V by 5 bases; bases with no gene match: 4. Germline loops: CDR1 SEHNR, CDR2 FQNEAQ (reference sequence). CDR3 in amino acids: CASSQRTSGNEQYF. The DNA of the CDR3 is TGTGCCAGCAGCCAGAGGACTAGCGGGAACGAGCAGTACTTC.

The CDR3 region has the DNA TGTGCCAGCAGCTTATCTCGGGCTAGCTGGGGCAATGAGCAGTTCTTC. Encoded protein: CASSLSRASWGNEQFF. J is TRBJ2-1 and V is TRBV11-3, with D maybe TRBD2 (5 bases). Germline V gene sequence: CDR1 SGHNT, CDR2 YENEEA. The CDR3 runs 16 residues. Trimming stripped 2 bases from V and 6 bases from J, with 17 bases between.

This clone was observed a single time. The chain employs TRBV4-1 and TRBJ2-7; 7 nucleotides agree with TRBD1. Germline CDR1 is MGHRA and CDR2 is YSYEKL. The junction had 4 bases not matched to a gene; V was cut back by 0 bases and J by 2 bases. This CDR3 has 15 amino acids. In DNA form, the CDR3 reads TGCGCCAGCAGCCAAGAATGGGACAGAGCCTACGAGCAGTACTTC. Translating it yields CASSQEWDRAYEQYF.